Shown below are 21 T cell receptor beta chains from a single sample sequenced in a study of human T cells and chemical hapten exposure. TCRdb reanalysed the RACE reads using MiXCR and keeps one entry per CDR3 protein. The table has over 95,000 distinct CDR3 sequences, 12% seen once. Noted time point: patch test 1, 2 weeks after DPC sensitization. Treatment reported: therapeutic diphenylcyclopropenone sensitization with weekly scalp DPC. The sample consisted of whole blood, taken in connection with sensitization to the hapten diphenylcyclopropenone (DPC). The receptors stem from a woman aged 40 to 50 with alopecia areata. Some clones in this sample may be carry-over from other donors' samples.

This clonotype was found a few times. The V and J genes are TRBV28 and TRBJ2-7; possibly TRBD2 for D (6 bases). The CDR3 has 13 amino acids. Trimming pared 10 bases from V and 1 base from J, leaving 14 bases between. Per germline, CDR1 MDHEN and CDR2 SYDVKM. The CDR3 protein is CATNGGLSYEQYF. CDR3 sequence (DNA): TGTGCCACCAACGGAGGGCTTTCCTACGAGCAGTACTTC.

This sequence joins TRBV29-1 and TRBJ1-1; 7 bases line up with TRBD1. The germline gives CDR1 SQVTM, CDR2 ANQGSEA. The CDR3 loop spans 14 amino acids. J was trimmed by 0 bases and V by 4 bases; bases with no gene match: 5. The CDR3 DNA sequence: TGCAGCGTTGTCGGGGGACAGTTGAACACTGAAGCTTTCTTT. Translated: CSVVGGQLNTEAFF. The whole variable domain, remainder taken from reference TRBV29-1 and TRBJ1-1, is SAVISQKPSRDICQRGTSLTIQCQVDSQVTMMFWYRQQPGQSLTLIATANQGSEATYESGFVIDKFPISRPNLTFSTLTVSNMSPEDSSIYLCSVVGGQLNTEAFFGQGTRLTVV.

This clonotype was seen at least ten times. V is TRBV27 and J is TRBJ1-6; possibly TRBD1 for D (5 bases). This CDR3 spans 12 amino acids. Trimming removed 5 bases from V and 13 bases from J, with 12 bases in between. Germline V CDR1 and CDR2: MNHEY, SMNVEV (reference sequence). The DNA for the CDR3 is TGTGCCAGCAGTCCCCTCGGGGGGCCCCTCCACTTT. As protein: CASSPLGGPLHF.

This clonotype was seen many times. The rearrangement uses TRBV2 and TRBJ1-5; D is unresolved. Germline loops: CDR1 SNHLY, CDR2 FYNNEI. The CDR3 runs to 10 residues. V was clipped by 8 bases and J by 8 bases, with 7 bases between them. CDR3 DNA sequence: TGTGCCAGCGGTCGGGAGCCCCAGCATTTT. Its translation is CASGREPQHF.

The genes are TRBV10-3 and TRBJ2-1, with TRBD2 matching 7 bases. This CDR3 has 15 amino acids. CDR1 is ENHRY and CDR2 is SYGVKD in the germline V gene. V lost 7 bases to trimming and J lost 4 bases; unmatched junction nucleotides: 10. CDR3 sequence reads: CAITPVGSGYNEQFF. As DNA, the CDR3 is TGTGCCATCACCCCGGTTGGTAGCGGGTACAATGAGCAGTTCTTC.

This clonotype was found many times. The chain joins TRBV28 to TRBJ1-5, with D tentatively TRBD1 (5 bases). The CDR3 is made up of 10 amino acids. Trimming removed 11 bases at V and 5 bases at J, with 7 bases between. CDR1 MDHEN and CDR2 SYDVKM come from the germline V gene. The CDR3 sequence is CAWGDQPQHF. Written as DNA, the CDR3 is TGTGCCTGGGGGGATCAGCCCCAGCATTTT.

The CDR3 DNA follows: TGCGCCAGCAGCCAATATAACAGGGGGCGCGACTATGGCTACACCTTC. This translates into CASSQYNRGRDYGYTF. The chain combines TRBV4-1 with TRBJ1-2, with 9 nucleotides matching TRBD1. V dropped 2 bases and J dropped 3; count of bases not matched to a gene: 7. This CDR3 has 16 amino acids. Looked up from germline, CDR1 is MGHRA and CDR2 is YSYEKL.

The CDR3 DNA is TGTGCCAGCTCATCCACACTAGCGGGAGAGTCGAACACCGGGGAGCTGTTTTTT. It translates to CASSSTLAGESNTGELFF. This chain connects TRBV18 to TRBJ2-2; 11 bases fit TRBD2. CDR1 KGHSH and CDR2 LQKENI come from the germline V gene. Unmatched junction bases numbered 8, after V lost 5 bases and J lost 0 bases. This CDR3 spans 18 amino acids.

This clonotype was counted only a few times. The genes are TRBV30 and TRBJ1-2; D gene ambiguous. CDR3 size: 10 residues. Trimming removed 4 bases from V and 7 bases from J, with 7 bases in between. Germline V gene sequence: CDR1 GTSNPN, CDR2 SVGIG (reference sequence). The DNA for the CDR3 is TGTGCCTGGATTGGCGTTGGCTACACCTTC. Its translation is CAWIGVGYTF. Together with reference TRBV30 and TRBJ1-2, the CDR3 gives the full variable domain: SQTIHQWPATLVQPVGSPLSLECTVEGTSNPNLYWYRQAAGRGLQLLFYSVGIGQISSEVPQNLSASRPQDRQFILSSKKLLLSDSGFYLCAWIGVGYTFGSGTRLTVV.

This clonotype was counted at least ten times. V is TRBV2 and J is TRBJ2-4; D perhaps matches TRBD2 (5 bases). V was shortened by 6 bases and J by 5 bases, with 17 bases between the two germline ends. This CDR3 contains 15 residues. Germline V gene sequence: CDR1 SNHLY, CDR2 FYNNEI. CDR3 loop: CASRDHGSGENIQYF. In DNA form, the CDR3 reads TGTGCCAGCAGGGACCATGGGAGCGGTGAAAACATTCAGTACTTC.

The chain is built from TRBV5-1 and TRBJ2-7; 7 bases match TRBD1. CDR3 size: 14 residues. Germline CDR1 is SGHRS and CDR2 is YFSETQ. V trimming: 0 bases; J trimming: 7 bases; junction bases outside the gene matches: 7. CDR3 DNA sequence: TGCGCCAGCAGCTTGGCTCTACAACAGGGGGAGCAGTACTTC. Encoded protein: CASSLALQQGEQYF.

The chain is built from TRBV6-1 and TRBJ2-1, with 7 bases fitting TRBD2. The CDR3 runs 14 residues. From germline, CDR1 is MNHNS and CDR2 SASEGT. J was trimmed by 9 bases and V by 6 bases; bases with no gene match: 11. The CDR3 loop reads CASRELAGVPEQFF. The DNA for the CDR3 is TGTGCCAGCAGGGAACTCGCGGGAGTACCTGAGCAGTTCTTC.

This sequence joins TRBV6-2 or TRBV6-3 and TRBJ2-5, with D possibly being TRBD1 or TRBD2 (5 bases each). Trimming removed 7 bases at V and 0 bases at J, with 9 bases between. Germline V lookup: CDR1 MNHEY, CDR2 SVGEGT. There are 13 residues in the CDR3. CDR3 sequence (DNA): TGTGCCAGCACCGAGGGACACCAAGAGACCCAGTACTTC. Its translation: CASTEGHQETQYF.

This clonotype was observed a handful of times. The chain couples TRBV20-1 to TRBJ2-7; D unresolved. Germline V gene sequence: CDR1 DFQATT, CDR2 SNEGSKA (reference sequence). The V and J ends lost 5 bases and 0 bases respectively, with 5 bases between them. This CDR3 has 11 residues. The CDR3 DNA is TGCAGTGCTCGCCTCTCCTACGAGCAGTACTTC. As protein: CSARLSYEQYF.

The V gene is TRBV7-9, the J gene TRBJ2-7; 8 bases map to TRBD1. V trimming: 5 bases; J trimming: 8 bases; junction bases outside the gene matches: 8. Germline V gene data show CDR1 as SEHNR and CDR2 as FQNEAQ (reference sequence). The CDR3 contains 13 residues. The CDR3: CASSPDRAYKQYF. Here the CDR3 DNA reads TGTGCCAGCAGCCCGGACAGGGCGTATAAGCAGTACTTC.

This clonotype was detected only a few times. This chain joins TRBV29-1 and TRBJ2-3; no definite D call. CDR1 and CDR2 from the germline V gene are SQVTM and ANQGSEA. The ends were cut back, 6 bases at V and 2 bases at J, with 3 bases in the middle. The CDR3 extends over 10 amino acids. CDR3 sequence reads: CSVDTDTQYF. The CDR3 DNA is TGCAGCGTGGACACAGATACGCAGTATTTT.

This clonotype was detected a few times. The chain has TRBV7-8 and TRBJ1-6; 8 nucleotides match TRBD1. V lost 1 base and J lost 5; bases outside the gene matches: 4. Germline V gene sequence: CDR1 SGHVS, CDR2 FQNEAQ. This CDR3 has 16 amino acids. As DNA, the CDR3 is TGTGCCAGCAGCTTAGGGACAGGGAGGGATAATTCACCCCTCCACTTT. It encodes CASSLGTGRDNSPLHF.

This clonotype was recorded many times. The rearrangement uses TRBV7-2 and TRBJ1-3; D not resolved. CDR1 is SGHTA and CDR2 is FQGNSA in the germline V gene. Trimming cost V 0 bases and J 0 bases, with 9 bases left between them. The CDR3 extends over 16 amino acids. The CDR3 loop is CASSLARASSGNTIYF. The CDR3 region has the DNA TGTGCCAGCAGCTTAGCGAGGGCATCCTCTGGAAACACCATATATTTT.

This clonotype was seen ten or more times. This chain connects TRBV18 to TRBJ2-1; D call uncertain. This CDR3 has 11 residues. Germline V gene sequence: CDR1 KGHSH, CDR2 LQKENI. The V end lost 1 base, the J end lost 10 bases, and 5 bases lay between the germline ends. The CDR3 protein is CASSPRLEQFF. The CDR3 DNA follows: TGTGCCAGCTCACCACGTCTCGAGCAGTTCTTC.

This clonotype was detected only a few times. The CDR3 reads CASSQAGTGDQPQHF. For the CDR3, the DNA is TGCGCCAGCAGCCAGGCCGGGACAGGGGATCAGCCCCAGCATTTT. V gene TRBV4-1 combines with J gene TRBJ1-5; 10 nucleotides match TRBD1. Unmatched junction bases numbered 4, after V lost 3 bases and J lost 5 bases. CDR3 length equals 15 residues. Germline-derived CDR1 and CDR2 are MGHRA and YSYEKL.

This clonotype was seen a handful of times. The J gene is TRBJ1-2, the V gene TRBV10-3; maybe TRBD1 (5 bases). V shed 0 bases and J shed 0 bases, with 11 bases lying between them. This CDR3 has 16 residues. Germline V gene data show CDR1 as ENHRY and CDR2 as SYGVKD. CDR3 sequence reads: CAISESEGLANYGYTF. The CDR3 DNA follows: TGTGCCATCAGTGAGTCGGAGGGGTTAGCTAACTATGGCTACACCTTC.